These T cell receptor beta chains were read from a single sample in a study of naive and memory T cell subsets. Each CDR3 protein gets one entry after TCRdb re-called the UMI-ligation and nested PCR reads with MiXCR. Of about 21,000 distinct CDR3 sequences in the sample, approximately 10% were seen once. The sample taken for sequencing was central memory CD8+ T cells from blood. The receptors were gathered from a human donor in good health. Both conserved end residues are part of each CDR3. D genes are given only for firm matches. Size is stated for part of the rows, as once, few or many counts, or as a class when the clone is expanded.

J gene | V gene | D gene | clone size | CDR3 DNA | CDR3 protein
TRBJ2-2 | TRBV9 | . | few | TGTGCCAGCAGCGTAGCTACCTCTCGCGGGGAGCTGTTTTTT | CASSVATSRGELFF
TRBJ1-1 | TRBV10-2 | . | few | TGCGCCAGCAGGGACGGTGAAGCTTTCTTT | CASRDGEAFF
TRBJ2-7 | TRBV27 | TRBD2 | . | TGTGCCAGCAGTCCGTCCCAGCTAAGGGGACTAGCGGGAGCCCCACGGTTCTACGAGCAGTACTTC | CASSPSQLRGLAGAPRFYEQYF
TRBJ2-2 | TRBV7-9 | TRBD1 | many | TGTGCCAGCAGCTCCATGGACAGGGGGTTGACCGGGGAGCTGTTTTTT | CASSSMDRGLTGELFF
TRBJ1-1 | TRBV7-9 | . | . | TGTGCCAGCAGCGTAGGTGTAAATGAAGCGTTCTTT | CASSVGVNEAFF
TRBJ2-1 | TRBV20-1 | TRBD2 | once | TGCAGTGCTAGAGATCTGGCTAGCGGAGATCTCGTCGATGAGCAGTTCTTC | CSARDLASGDLVDEQFF
TRBJ2-7 | TRBV7-2 | . | . | TGTGCCAGCAGCTTAGATACGTCAACCTACGAGCAGTACTTC | CASSLDTSTYEQYF
TRBJ1-1 | TRBV4-1 | . | . | TGCGCCAGCAGCCGATCCCTTTACACTGAAGCTTTCTTT | CASSRSLYTEAFF
TRBJ2-3 | TRBV6-4 | TRBD1 | many | TGTGCCAGCAGTGGGACAGGGGGCGCAGATACGCAGTATTTT | CASSGTGGADTQYF
TRBJ2-7 | TRBV10-1 | . | many | TGCGCCAGCAGTCGGGACCAGACAGTCTACGAGCAGTACTTC | CASSRDQTVYEQYF
TRBJ2-5 | TRBV12-3/TRBV12-4 | . | . | TGTGCCAGCAGTCCCAGCGGATTTGAGACCCAGTACTTC | CASSPSGFETQYF
TRBJ2-7 | TRBV20-1 | TRBD2 | . | TGCAGTGCTACTTTAGCGGGAGGAAGCCACGAGCAGTACTTC | CSATLAGGSHEQYF
TRBJ1-2 | TRBV10-2 | . | . | TGCGCCAGCAAACCGGGACACCAATATGGCTACACCTTC | CASKPGHQYGYTF
TRBJ2-5 | TRBV6-2/TRBV6-3 | . | many | TGTGCCAGCAGTTCTGGGATGTCAGTAAGTCAAGAGACCCAGTACTTC | CASSSGMSVSQETQYF
TRBJ2-7 | TRBV4-1 | . | . | TGCGCCAGCAGCCAAGATAGCGGACCCTCCTACGAGCAGTACTTC | CASSQDSGPSYEQYF
TRBJ1-1 | TRBV4-1 | TRBD1 | . | TGCGCCAGCAGCCAAGACGGAGACAGGGGCACTGAAGCTTTCTTT | CASSQDGDRGTEAFF
TRBJ1-1 | TRBV10-3 | TRBD1 | many | TGTGCCATCAAGGGGGACAGGGAGGGCACTGAAGCTTTCTTT | CAIKGDREGTEAFF
TRBJ2-4 | TRBV7-2 | . | many | TGTGCCAGCAGCTTAGAGCATCAGTCGGCCAAAAACATTCAGTACTTC | CASSLEHQSAKNIQYF
TRBJ1-2 | TRBV19 | . | few | TGTGCCAGTAGTATGGGAGTGGGGTCCCACGGCTACACCTTC | CASSMGVGSHGYTF
TRBJ2-2 | TRBV9 | TRBD2 | . | TGTGCCAGCAGCGTAGGACTAGCGAGTGGGGAGCTGTTTTTT | CASSVGLASGELFF
TRBJ1-1 | TRBV6-5 | . | many | TGTGCCAGCAGTTACTATGGATCGGGGAACACTGAAGCTTTCTTT | CASSYYGSGNTEAFF
TRBJ2-3 | TRBV2 | . | few | TGTGCCAGCAGTGCAGGGCTAGGCACAGATACGCAGTATTTT | CASSAGLGTDTQYF
TRBJ1-5 | TRBV27 | . | medium-sized | TGTGCCAGCAGTCCCAGGGTCGGCAATCAGCCCCAGCATTTT | CASSPRVGNQPQHF
TRBJ1-3 | TRBV12-3/TRBV12-4 | . | many | TGTGCCAGCAGTCCCGGGCCCAGCTCTGGAAACACCATATATTTT | CASSPGPSSGNTIYF
TRBJ1-1 | TRBV11-2 | . | few | TGTGCCAGCAGCTTAGGGGGTGCGGGAGGTAGAACTGAAGCTTTCTTT | CASSLGGAGGRTEAFF
TRBJ1-1 | TRBV12-3/TRBV12-4 | . | few | TGTGCCAGCAGCCATAGAACAGGGAGAACTGAAGCTTTCTTT | CASSHRTGRTEAFF
TRBJ2-7 | TRBV3-1 | . | few | TGTGCCAGCAGCCAAAGTTGGCAGACCTACGAGCAGTACTTC | CASSQSWQTYEQYF
TRBJ2-7 | TRBV4-3 | . | many | TGCGCCAGCAGCCAAGACTCGCAGGCTGCCGGGGCCGAGCAGTACTTC | CASSQDSQAAGAEQYF
TRBJ1-1 | TRBV7-8 | . | few | TGTGCCAGCAGCACCCTACTAGGTAGGGCTACTGAAGCTTTCTTT | CASSTLLGRATEAFF
TRBJ2-3 | TRBV20-1 | . | . | TGCAGTGCTAGAGGTTCGGCAGGGGTCGTCAAGGGTACGCAGTATTTT | CSARGSAGVVKGTQYF
TRBJ2-7 | TRBV15 | TRBD1 | . | TGTGCCACCAGCAGCGGACAGGGGGCCTACGAGCAGTACTTC | CATSSGQGAYEQYF
TRBJ2-7 | TRBV7-9 | . | few | TGTGCCAGCAGCTCCCTACGGAGTACCCACGAGCAGTACTTC | CASSSLRSTHEQYF
TRBJ2-1 | TRBV6-2/TRBV6-3 | TRBD2 | many | TGTGCCAGCAGTCTAGCGGCCTCCTACAATGAGCAGTTCTTC | CASSLAASYNEQFF
TRBJ2-7 | TRBV3-1 | . | . | TGTGCCAGCAGCCACGGGCCGGTCTACGAGCAGTACTTC | CASSHGPVYEQYF
TRBJ2-1 | TRBV20-1 | TRBD2 | . | TGCAGTGCTTCCTCTAGCGGGAGGGCCTCGGATGAGCAGTTCTTC | CSASSSGRASDEQFF
TRBJ2-7 | TRBV3-1 | . | medium-sized | TGTGCCAGCAGCCAAGACGGGGACCTCTACGAGCAGTACTTC | CASSQDGDLYEQYF
TRBJ1-1 | TRBV30 | . | few | TGTGCCTGCGGTAAGGTGACTAAAGCGCTCGTGGGCACTGAAGCTTTCTTT | CACGKVTKALVGTEAFF
TRBJ1-1 | TRBV27 | . | many | TGTGCCAGCAGTTTACAGGGGAACACTGAAGCTTTCTTT | CASSLQGNTEAFF
TRBJ2-7 | TRBV11-1 | TRBD1 | . | TGTGCCAGCAGCTTACGCCGGGACAGGAACTACGAGCAGTACTTC | CASSLRRDRNYEQYF
TRBJ2-7 | TRBV27 | . | many | TGTGCCAGCAGTTCCGGCGTGGAGGGTTACGAGCAGTACTTC | CASSSGVEGYEQYF
TRBJ2-1 | TRBV27 | TRBD2 | few | TGTGCCAGCGGGAGGGGCAATGAGCAGTTCTTC | CASGRGNEQFF
TRBJ1-5 | TRBV12-3/TRBV12-4 | TRBD1 | medium-sized | TGTGCCAGCAGTCTCACAGGGGGCCGAAATCAGCCCCAGCATTTT | CASSLTGGRNQPQHF
TRBJ2-5 | TRBV27 | . | few | TGTGCCAGCAGTTTATCGGGGGCCAGGTCTGGGATTGAGACCCAGTACTTC | CASSLSGARSGIETQYF
TRBJ2-1 | TRBV5-1 | . | . | TGCGCCAGCAGCTTGGCGAGCAGGGGCTATAGCTCCTACAATGAGCAGTTCTTC | CASSLASRGYSSYNEQFF
TRBJ2-7 | TRBV20-1 | . | many | TGCAGTGCTAGAGATAACGAGCAGTACTTC | CSARDNEQYF
TRBJ1-2 | TRBV19 | . | . | TGTGCCAGTAGCGGTCCAGGGAACTATGGCTACACCTTC | CASSGPGNYGYTF
TRBJ1-1 | TRBV5-5 | . | many | TGTGCCAGCAGCCAAGACCTGAACACTGAAGCTTTCTTT | CASSQDLNTEAFF
TRBJ2-7 | TRBV6-6 | . | few | TGTGCCAGCACCCCGGGGGAATCGATCGCCTACGAGCAGTACTTC | CASTPGESIAYEQYF
TRBJ2-7 | TRBV4-1 | TRBD1 | . | TGCGCCAGCAGCCAAGTCGCCGGGACAGGGTTTTACGAGCAGTACTTC | CASSQVAGTGFYEQYF
TRBJ1-6 | TRBV5-4 | . | many | TGTGCCAGCAGCTTGGTCGGACCGCAGAATTCACCCCTCCACTTT | CASSLVGPQNSPLHF
TRBJ2-7 | TRBV28 | . | many | TGTGCCAGCACCCGAAGTGGCGGAGCCTCCTACGAGCAGTACTTC | CASTRSGGASYEQYF
TRBJ2-7 | TRBV25-1 | TRBD2 | few | TGTGCCAGCAGTGGGGGGACGGGACTAGCGGGACCCAGCTCCTACGAGCAGTACTTC | CASSGGTGLAGPSSYEQYF
TRBJ2-1 | TRBV3-1 | . | many | TGTGCCAGCAGCCCGTTAGCGTTAAGCTCCTACAATGAGCAGTTCTTC | CASSPLALSSYNEQFF
TRBJ1-2 | TRBV10-3 | TRBD1 | . | TGTGCCATCAGTGAGTCGTCGACAGGGGCCTATGGCTACACCTTC | CAISESSTGAYGYTF
TRBJ1-1 | TRBV4-3 | TRBD1 | . | TGCGCCAGCAGCCAAGATACAGGGGGGAACACTGAAGCTTTCTTT | CASSQDTGGNTEAFF
TRBJ1-1 | TRBV7-8 | . | many | TGTGCCAGCAGGGGGACTCTGGGGAGAAGCACTGAAGCTTTCTTT | CASRGTLGRSTEAFF
TRBJ1-5 | TRBV5-5 | . | . | TGTGCCAGCAGCTCGGGCGTCGTTCAGCCCCAGCATTTT | CASSSGVVQPQHF
TRBJ2-5 | TRBV2 | TRBD2 | few | TGTGCCAGCAGGGGACTAGCGGGAGTACAAGAGACCCAGTACTTC | CASRGLAGVQETQYF